The 27 T cell receptor beta chains below were found in one sample sequenced in a study of glioma-infiltrating T cells. Amplification of TCR alpha and beta CDR3 regions from RNA used iRepertoire nested multiplex PCR. TCRdb processed the multiplex PCR reads anew with MiXCR; each CDR3 protein has one entry. The sample holds some 160,000 distinct CDR3 sequences, more than 35% seen once. The sequencing input was glioma tissue, nonneoplastic brain tissue, or PBMCs (not recorded which). These receptor sequences come from a human donor with low-grade glioma or glioblastoma, undergoing nonglioma brain surgery, or in good health (not recorded which).

The chain employs TRBV2 and TRBJ1-4; D ambiguous. This CDR3 comprises 13 residues. The germline V gene has CDR1 SNHLY and CDR2 FYNNEI. V lost 6 bases and J 5 bases, leaving 10 bases between the germline ends. The CDR3 reads CASRTSPNEKLFF. The CDR3 bases are TGTGCCAGCAGAACTAGCCCGAATGAAAAACTGTTTTTT. The full variable domain, completed using reference TRBV2 and TRBJ1-4, is EPEVTQTPSHQVTQMGQEVILRCVPISNHLYFYWYRQILGQKVEFLVSFYNNEISEKSEIFDDQFSVERPDGSNFTLKIRSTKLEDSAMYFCASRTSPNEKLFFGSGTQLSVL.

The chain uses TRBV28 and TRBJ1-6; D not certain. V lost 5 bases, J lost 13 bases, and 21 bases lay in between. The CDR3 is 15 amino acids. Germline V gene lookup returns CDR1 MDHEN and CDR2 SYDVKM. The CDR3 sequence is CASSTRIGRNQPLHF. CDR3 in DNA: TGTGCCAGCAGTACCCGGATCGGGCGGAATCAGCCCCTCCACTTT. Full variable domain (missing parts from reference TRBV28 and TRBJ1-6): DVKVTQSSRYLVKRTGEKVFLECVQDMDHENMFWYRQDPGLGLRLIYFSYDVKMKEKGDIPEGYSVSREKKERFSLILESASTNQTSMYLCASSTRIGRNQPLHFGNGTRLTVT.

This clonotype came up many times. This chain connects TRBV20-1 to TRBJ1-1, with a weak D call TRBD1 (6 bases). The V gene lost 5 bases and the J gene lost 0 bases, with 16 bases spanning the gap. This CDR3 comprises 15 residues. Germline CDR1 is DFQATT and CDR2 is SNEGSKA (reference sequence). CDR3 in amino acids: CSADASDRMNTEAFF. The CDR3 DNA reads as TGCAGTGCTGACGCAAGCGACAGGATGAACACTGAAGCTTTCTTT.

Concerning this clonotype: A read error may explain this, as a much larger clone is one base away. This chain connects TRBV20-1 to TRBJ2-7; 12 bases line up with TRBD2. CDR1 is DFQATT, CDR2 SNEGSKA, per germline (reference sequence). The CDR3 spans 14 residues. V shed 6 bases, J shed 8 bases, and the junction held 11 bases outside the gene matches. The CDR3 DNA sequence: TGCAGTGCCCCGACTAGCGGGAGTTCACTCAAGCAGTACTTC. Translated, it gives CSAPTSGSSLKQYF.

This clonotype was recorded at least ten times. This chain links TRBV20-1 with TRBJ1-5; 7 bases match TRBD1. The J segment lost 4 bases and the V segment lost 1 base, leaving 10 bases of the junction unmatched. There are 16 residues in the CDR3. CDR1 and CDR2 (germline): DFQATT, SNEGSKA (reference sequence). The CDR3 DNA reads TGCAGTGCTAGAGTCCCAGGGACAGTGACTAATCAGCCCCAGCATTTT. Translation: CSARVPGTVTNQPQHF.

In regard to this clonotype: The final CDR3 position lacks the conserved phenylalanine or tryptophan, pointing to a likely read error. V is TRBV27 and J is TRBJ2-3; D is undetermined. The ends were cut back, 6 bases at V and 4 bases at J, with 8 bases in the middle. The length of the CDR3 is 12 residues. The V gene's germline CDR1 is MNHEY and CDR2 SMNVEV (reference sequence). CDR3 protein: CASRHSPDTQYL. DNA for the CDR3: TGTGCCAGCAGACACTCCCCAGATACGCAGTATCTT.

This clonotype was detected many times. The CDR3 DNA reads TGCAGTGCTAGAGATGGGACTAGCCCCTACAATGAGCAGTTCTTC. Protein sequence: CSARDGTSPYNEQFF. This rearrangement joins TRBV20-1 to TRBJ2-1, with 9 bases aligning to TRBD2. This CDR3 contains 15 residues. Trimming removed 0 bases from V and 2 bases from J; junction bases left unmatched: 2. Per the germline V gene, CDR1 is DFQATT and CDR2 is SNEGSKA (reference sequence).

This clonotype occurred once. A junction boundary mismatches the germline segment, possibly from a read error. The CDR3 reads CASRRGEQETEYF. The CDR3 region has the DNA TGTGCCAGCAGGCGGGGGGAACAAGAGACCGAGTACTTC. The chain is built from TRBV2 and TRBJ2-5, with 8 nucleotides matching TRBD2. Germline CDR1 reads SNHLY; CDR2 reads FYNNEI. The CDR3 contains 13 residues.

This clonotype was picked up one time. The J gene is TRBJ1-1, the V gene TRBV2; a possible D gene is TRBD1 (5 bases). The germline gives CDR1 SNHLY, CDR2 FYNNEI. This CDR3 is built from 16 residues. V lost 6 bases to trimming and J lost 2 bases, with 19 bases between them. The CDR3 DNA reads as TGTGCCAGCAGCCAAACCCCGACAGTTTTTAACACTGAAGCTTTCTTT. Residues: CASSQTPTVFNTEAFF.

This clonotype appeared many times. This chain uses TRBV7-2 with TRBJ2-3; D is perhaps TRBD1 (5 bases). Germline CDR1 and CDR2: SGHTA and FQGNSA. The CDR3 is made up of 13 amino acids. The germline V and J ends were trimmed by 2 bases and 4 bases, with 7 bases remaining between them. CDR3 nucleotide sequence: TGTGCCAGCAGCTTACAGGGCGCAGATACGCAGTATTTT. As protein: CASSLQGADTQYF.

This clonotype appeared many times. The DNA of the CDR3 is TGTGCCAGCTATACCCAGGGTTTAGCTTTCTTT. Protein: CASYTQGLAFF. The gene calls are TRBV28 and TRBJ1-1; a weak D match, TRBD1 (5 bases). V was cut by 8 bases and J by 10 bases, with 14 bases left in between. CDR1 and CDR2 from the germline V gene are MDHEN and SYDVKM. The length of the CDR3 is 11 residues.

Concerning this clonotype itself: One base away lies a much larger clone, so this may be a sequencing read error. This chain connects TRBV19 to TRBJ2-1, with a tentative D call TRBD1 (6 bases). CDR1 LNHDA and CDR2 SQIVND come from the germline V gene (reference sequence). The V end was cut by 10 bases, the J end by 4 bases, with 11 bases between. The CDR3 has 12 amino acids. CDR3 coding DNA: TGTGCCACTCAGGGGCGATACAATGAGCAGTTCTTC. Translating gives CATQGRYNEQFF.

A remark on this clonotype: This may be a read error: a much more frequent sequence differs by one nucleotide. The rearrangement links TRBV6-2 or TRBV6-3 to TRBJ1-1; a possible D gene is TRBD1 (6 bases). CDR3 length: 12 amino acids. Germline assignment: CDR1 MNHEY and CDR2 SVGEGT. The CDR3 reads CASSRTEHEALF. In nucleotides, the CDR3 is TGTGCCAGCAGCCGGACAGAGCACGAAGCTCTCTTT.

The rearrangement uses TRBV7-2 and TRBJ2-3; 13 bases line up with TRBD2. Trimming took 4 bases from V and 7 from J; bases not matched to a gene: 11. CDR1 and CDR2 from the germline V gene are SGHTA and FQGNSA. This CDR3 spans 17 amino acids. This CDR3 reads CASSSRTSGSNINTQYF. CDR3 bases: TGTGCCAGCAGCTCGCGGACTAGCGGGAGCAACATAAATACGCAGTATTTT.

This clonotype was picked up many times. CDR3 loop: CASSPLAGGGEQYF. DNA for the CDR3: TGTGCCAGCAGTCCGCTGGCGGGAGGGGGCGAGCAGTACTTC. The V call is TRBV28, the J call TRBJ2-7; 9 bases line up with TRBD2. The CDR3 is 14 amino acids. CDR1 is MDHEN, CDR2 SYDVKM, per germline. V gave up 5 bases and J gave up 6 bases; unmatched junction bases: 8.

The chain couples TRBV2 to TRBJ1-6; D is possibly TRBD1 (6 bases). The germline V gene has CDR1 SNHLY and CDR2 FYNNEI. The CDR3 runs 15 residues. With 3 bases removed from V and 6 bases from J, the gap between germline ends came to 12 bases. CDR3 sequence reads: CASSDFGGRNSPLHF. CDR3 DNA sequence: TGTGCCAGCAGTGATTTCGGGGGGCGTAATTCACCCCTCCACTTT.

This clonotype appeared many times. This rearrangement joins TRBV3-1 to TRBJ2-1; D is undetermined. V lost 4 bases, J lost 7 bases, and 11 bases lay in between. This CDR3 spans 13 amino acids. Looked up from germline, CDR1 is LGHDT and CDR2 is YNNKEL (reference sequence). The CDR3 spells CASSRDAGNEQFF. The CDR3 nucleotides read TGTGCCAGCAGCCGAGACGCCGGGAATGAGCAGTTCTTC.

This rearrangement joins TRBV4-1 to TRBJ2-7, with D perhaps given as TRBD1 or TRBD2 (5 bases each). The germline gives CDR1 MGHRA, CDR2 YSYEKL. Trimming stripped 5 bases from V and 3 bases from J, with 11 bases between. CDR3 length equals 13 residues. CDR3 sequence (DNA): TGCGCCAGCAGCAAGGGGACGAGCTACGAGCAGTACTTC. Translation gives CASSKGTSYEQYF.

The chain employs TRBV7-8 and TRBJ2-5; the D gene is possibly TRBD1 (5 bases). This CDR3 comprises 17 residues. V was cut by 0 bases and J by 1 base, with 15 bases left in between. CDR1 and CDR2 (germline): SGHVS, FQNEAQ. The CDR3 here is CASSLARRFDSQETQYF. The CDR3 DNA is TGTGCCAGCAGCTTAGCCCGGAGATTTGACAGCCAAGAGACCCAGTACTTC. The whole variable domain, remainder taken from reference TRBV7-8 and TRBJ2-5, is GAGVSQSPRYKVAKRGQDVALRCDPISGHVSLFWYQQALGQGPEFLTYFQNEAQLDKSGLPSDRFFAERPEGSVSTLKIQRTQQEDSAVYLCASSLARRFDSQETQYFGPGTRLLVL.

Turning to this clonotype: Likely a read error: the CDR3 ends without its conserved phenylalanine or tryptophan. V is TRBV20-1 and J is TRBJ1-5, with TRBD1 as a possible D gene (5 bases). The CDR3 runs to 15 residues. Trimming cost V 4 bases and J 2 bases, with 15 bases left between them. Germline assignment: CDR1 DFQATT and CDR2 SNEGSKA (reference sequence). The CDR3 DNA sequence: TGCAGTGCTACTGAGAGGGGAGTGGGCAATCAGCCCCAGCATTCT. It codes for CSATERGVGNQPQHS.

This clonotype was observed once. Relative to the germline gene, one junction end is altered; a read error may explain this. This sequence joins TRBV20-1 and TRBJ1-5; possible D gene TRBD1, 5 bases. The germline gives CDR1 DFQATT, CDR2 SNEGSKA (reference sequence). This CDR3 has 15 amino acids. In DNA form, the CDR3 reads TGCACTGCTAGTGATGGGGCTTTGGGCAATCAGCCCCATCATTTT. Translated, it gives CTASDGALGNQPHHF.

The V and J genes are TRBV11-2 and TRBJ1-1; no reliable D call. The CDR3 extends over 13 amino acids. CDR1 SGHAT and CDR2 FQNNGV come from the germline V gene. The germline V and J ends were trimmed by 6 bases and 5 bases, with 13 bases remaining between them. Written as DNA, the CDR3 is TGTGCCAGCAGTAATAACTGGGTGACTGAAGCTTTCTTT. Translating gives CASSNNWVTEAFF.

A note on this clonotype: It may be a read error: a sequence one base away is much more abundant. The chain carries TRBV24-1 and TRBJ1-5; D gene uncertain. With 4 bases removed from V and 6 bases from J, the gap between germline ends came to 12 bases. This CDR3 region has 14 residues. CDR1 is KGHDR and CDR2 is SFDVKD in the germline V gene. CDR3: CATSDPSRPQPQHF. The CDR3 nucleotides are TGTGCCACCAGTGACCCGTCCCGACCTCAGCCCCAGCATTTT.

Details on this clonotype: A much larger clone differs from this one at a single base, so this may be a read error. V usage is TRBV28 and J usage is TRBJ1-2; 9 positions match TRBD1. From germline, CDR1 is MDHEN and CDR2 SYDVKM. CDR3 length equals 13 residues. The CDR3 here is CASRPTGGYVYTF. CDR3 DNA sequence: TGTGCCAGCAGACCGACAGGGGGATATGTCTACACCTTC.

This clonotype was detected ten times or more. This chain connects TRBV3-1 to TRBJ1-1; the D is unclear. The CDR3 totals 16 residues. V was cut by 0 bases and J by 0 bases, with 11 bases left in between. Germline values: CDR1 LGHDT, CDR2 YNNKEL (reference sequence). CDR3 bases: TGTGCCAGCAGCCAAGATAGCCCGGGGATGAACACTGAAGCTTTCTTT. It encodes CASSQDSPGMNTEAFF. Combining the CDR3 with reference TRBV3-1 and TRBJ1-1 gives the whole variable domain DTAVSQTPKYLVTQMGNDKSIKCEQNLGHDTMYWYKQDSKKFLKIMFSYNNKELIINETVPNRFSPKSPDKAHLNLHINSLELGDSAVYFCASSQDSPGMNTEAFFGQGTRLTVV.

The sample holds many counts of this clonotype. The CDR3 loop is CSADSTGGVTEAFF. The CDR3 nucleotides read TGCAGTGCCGATTCGACAGGGGGGGTCACTGAAGCTTTCTTT. V and J are TRBV20-1 and TRBJ1-1, with 9 bases identical to TRBD1. Germline CDR1 DFQATT, CDR2 SNEGSKA (reference sequence). CDR3 length: 14 residues. Losses at the gene ends were 6 bases for V and 4 bases for J; bases not matched to a gene: 9.

With regard to this clonotype: A much larger clone lies a single base off, so this may be a read error. The chain is built from TRBV13 and TRBJ2-3; D may be TRBD2 (6 bases). The CDR3 covers 14 residues. Germline loops: CDR1 PRHDT, CDR2 FYEKMQ (reference sequence). CDR3 residues: CASSLGREADKQYF. CDR3 coding DNA: TGTGCCAGCAGCTTAGGGCGGGAAGCAGATAAGCAGTATTTT.